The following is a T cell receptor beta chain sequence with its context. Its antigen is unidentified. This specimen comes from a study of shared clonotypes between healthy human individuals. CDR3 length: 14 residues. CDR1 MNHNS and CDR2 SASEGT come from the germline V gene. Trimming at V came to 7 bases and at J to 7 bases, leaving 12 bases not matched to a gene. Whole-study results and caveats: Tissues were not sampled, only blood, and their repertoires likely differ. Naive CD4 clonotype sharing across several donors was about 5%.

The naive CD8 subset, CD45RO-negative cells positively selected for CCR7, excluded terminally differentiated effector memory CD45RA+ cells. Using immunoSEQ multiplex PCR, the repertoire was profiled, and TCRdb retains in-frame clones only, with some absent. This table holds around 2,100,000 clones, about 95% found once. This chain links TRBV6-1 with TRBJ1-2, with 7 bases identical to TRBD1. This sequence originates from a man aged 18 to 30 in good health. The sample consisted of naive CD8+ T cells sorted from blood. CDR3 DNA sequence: TGTGCCAGCAATCATCCGGGACAGATCGCTGGCTACACCTTC. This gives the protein CASNHPGQIAGYTF.